The 16 T cell receptor beta chains below come from one sample, sequenced in a study of CD8 T cells in ankylosing spondylitis. Antigens of these TCRs are unknown. Study conclusions and caveats: One TCR beta motif, made up of fewer than 10 highly homologous variants, appeared characteristic of ankylosing spondylitis blood.

Each CDR3 protein is one row after TCRdb ran MiXCR on the 5' RACE reads. The sample yields about 450,000 distinct CDR3 sequences, roughly a quarter seen once. The source material was blood, either unsorted or a sorted T cell fraction (not recorded which). The receptors here all came from a male donor with ankylosing spondylitis.

This clonotype was recorded a few times. The chain links TRBV27 to TRBJ2-3, with D perhaps TRBD1 (6 bases). The CDR3 is made up of 16 amino acids. V lost 4 bases and J 2 bases, leaving 16 bases between the germline ends. The germline gives CDR1 MNHEY, CDR2 SMNVEV (reference sequence). CDR3 amino acids: CASSSLRGNPTDTQYF. The DNA for the CDR3 is TGTGCCAGCAGTTCCCTAAGGGGGAACCCCACAGATACGCAGTATTTT.

The rearrangement links TRBV6-2 or TRBV6-3 to TRBJ2-1; 8 bases match TRBD2. V lost 8 bases, J lost 7 bases, and 10 bases stayed unmatched. The CDR3 extends over 14 amino acids. Germline lookup yields CDR1 MNHEY and CDR2 SVGEGT. The CDR3 nucleotides are TGTGCCAGCCGCCCGGGGGGGTCATGGAATGAGCAGTTCTTC. It translates to CASRPGGSWNEQFF.

The chain carries TRBV27 and TRBJ2-1, with a tentative D call TRBD2 (5 bases). Germline V CDR1 and CDR2: MNHEY, SMNVEV (reference sequence). There are 17 residues in the CDR3. V lost 4 bases and J 2 bases, leaving 18 bases between the germline ends. The CDR3 region is CASSSPSSGLPYNEQFF. CDR3 nucleotides: TGTGCCAGCAGTTCGCCATCGTCGGGGTTACCCTACAATGAGCAGTTCTTC.

The chain joins TRBV27 to TRBJ2-3; D uncertain. Germline V gives CDR1 MNHEY, CDR2 SMNVEV (reference sequence). Trimming removed 6 bases from V and 0 bases from J, with 13 bases in between. This CDR3 is 15 amino acids long. CDR3 in DNA: TGTGCCAGCAGGGGGTGGAGCGCCAGCACAGATACGCAGTATTTT. It specifies CASRGWSASTDTQYF.

This clonotype was counted at least ten times. The chain couples TRBV10-3 to TRBJ2-3; the match to TRBD2 covers 7 bases. This CDR3 contains 17 residues. The V and J ends lost 2 bases and 1 base, in that order; junction bases with no gene match: 9. Germline lookup yields CDR1 ENHRY and CDR2 SYGVKD. CDR3 sequence reads: CAISEPSLAAGTDTQYF. CDR3 nucleotide sequence: TGTGCCATCAGTGAGCCTTCTCTAGCGGCAGGCACAGATACGCAGTATTTT.

The sample holds a few counts of this clonotype. The chain employs TRBV19 and TRBJ1-5, with D tentatively TRBD1 (6 bases). V lost 5 bases and J 7 bases, leaving 15 bases between the germline ends. CDR1 LNHDA and CDR2 SQIVND come from the germline V gene (reference sequence). The CDR3 is made up of 14 amino acids. This chain's CDR3 is CASSRDTSRQPQHF. DNA of the CDR3: TGTGCCAGTAGTCGGGACACTTCACGGCAGCCCCAGCATTTT.

V and J are TRBV20-1 and TRBJ2-4; TRBD1 matches at 7 bases. The V segment lost 0 bases and the J segment 4 bases; nucleotides outside the gene matches: 6. The CDR3 runs 15 residues. The germline gives CDR1 DFQATT, CDR2 SNEGSKA (reference sequence). The CDR3 coding sequence is TGCAGTGCTAGAGAGCCCCGACAGGGAAAAAACATTCAGTACTTC. Translated, it gives CSAREPRQGKNIQYF.

This clonotype turned up a few times. The V call is TRBV12-3 or TRBV12-4, the J call TRBJ1-1, with 10 positions matching TRBD1. This CDR3 is 14 amino acids long. The ends lost 5 bases at V and 7 bases at J; junction bases unmatched: 7. In DNA, the CDR3 is TGTGCCAGCAGTAGACAGGGGGCAGGGGGTGAAGCTTTCTTT. The encoded protein is CASSRQGAGGEAFF.

The chain joins TRBV7-9 to TRBJ2-7, with D perhaps matching TRBD1 (6 bases). The CDR3 has 14 residues. CDR1 and CDR2 from the germline V gene are SEHNR and FQNEAQ (reference sequence). Trimming cost V 2 bases and J 3 bases, with 11 bases left between them. In DNA form, the CDR3 reads TGTGCCAGCAGCTTACAACAGGGAAGCTACGAGCAGTACGTC. It specifies CASSLQQGSYEQYV.

The chain has TRBV11-2 and TRBJ2-1; D ambiguous. Trimming left V 2 bases short and J 0 bases short, with 8 bases between. The CDR3 is 15 amino acids. Germline V CDR1 and CDR2: SGHAT, FQNNGV. The CDR3, as DNA: TGTGCCAGCAGCTTACTCTCCCTCTCCTACAATGAGCAGTTCTTC. Its translation is CASSLLSLSYNEQFF.

This clonotype was detected a few times. This chain joins TRBV5-1 and TRBJ2-1; no definite D call. V was cut by 4 bases and J by 10 bases, with 21 bases left in between. Germline CDR1 SGHRS, CDR2 YFSETQ. The CDR3 consists of 15 residues. CDR3 region: CASSTQSRRDLEQFF. DNA of the CDR3: TGCGCCAGCAGCACACAATCCCGTAGGGATTTGGAGCAGTTCTTC.

Many counts were recorded for this clonotype. The chain joins TRBV7-2 to TRBJ2-1; D possibly corresponds to TRBD2 (5 bases). In germline, CDR1 is SGHTA, CDR2 FQGNSA. V shed 2 bases and J shed 7 bases, with 12 bases lying between them. The CDR3 totals 14 residues. CDR3 loop: CASSLNSLANEQFF. The CDR3, as DNA: TGTGCCAGCAGCTTAAATAGTCTAGCAAATGAGCAGTTCTTC. The full variable domain, with the rest looked up from reference TRBV7-2 and TRBJ2-1, is GAGVSQSPSNKVTEKGKDVELRCDPISGHTALYWYRQSLGQGLEFLIYFQGNSAPDKSGLPSDRFSAERTGGSVSTLTIQRTQQEDSAVYLCASSLNSLANEQFFGPGTRLTVL.

The chain joins TRBV10-3 to TRBJ2-3; the D call may be TRBD1 or TRBD2 (5 bases each). CDR1 and CDR2 from the germline V gene are ENHRY and SYGVKD. V lost 10 bases and J lost 4, with 12 bases in between. CDR3 size: 12 residues. The CDR3, as DNA: TGTGCCACTGGGACGCGCGCAGATACGCAGTATTTT. Its protein product is CATGTRADTQYF.

V gene TRBV25-1 combines with J gene TRBJ1-2; D gene unclear. With 1 base removed from V and 4 bases from J, the gap between germline ends came to 16 bases. The germline gives CDR1 MGHDK, CDR2 SYGVNS. The CDR3 sequence is 16 residues long. The CDR3 coding sequence is TGTGCCAGCAGTGAATCATCCCTCCCCGGCTTCTATGGCTACACCTTC. Protein: CASSESSLPGFYGYTF.

This chain connects TRBV3-1 to TRBJ2-7; TRBD2 matches 7 bases. Losses at the gene ends were 0 bases for V and 0 bases for J; bases not matched to a gene: 14. The CDR3 is 19 residues long. The germline V gene has CDR1 LGHDT and CDR2 YNNKEL (reference sequence). CDR3 nucleotides: TGTGCCAGCAGCCAAGATAACAGAAAGGGACTACCCAGCTCCTACGAGCAGTACTTC. This codes for CASSQDNRKGLPSSYEQYF.

The sample holds many counts of this clonotype. The chain employs TRBV24-1 and TRBJ2-1, with 9 bases identical to TRBD1. V gave up 0 bases and J gave up 7 bases; unmatched junction bases: 6. The CDR3 contains 16 residues. Germline V gene lookup returns CDR1 KGHDR and CDR2 SFDVKD. DNA of the CDR3: TGTGCCACCAGTGATTTGGGACAGGGGACGGGGAATGAGCAGTTCTTC. It specifies CATSDLGQGTGNEQFF.